The 16 T cell receptor beta chains presented below share a single source sample, sequenced in a study of T-cell reconstitution after alpha-beta-depleted transplantation in children. Preparation of the TCRbeta library involved a method that used unique molecular identifiers. TCRdb re-called the PCR reads with MiXCR, one entry per CDR3 protein. This sample yields just over 950,000 distinct CDR3 sequences, of which roughly 29% are seen a single time; roughly 31% belongs to the top ten. The material sequenced was PBMCs, mostly from graft donor cells, taken 360 days after TCRalphabeta/CD19-depleted stem cell transplant. Receptor source: a boy in the first two years of life who had a stem cell transplant for SCID, so the T cells may come from the graft donor.

V gene TRBV27 combines with J gene TRBJ2-1; the match to TRBD2 covers 8 bases. In germline, CDR1 is MNHEY, CDR2 SMNVEV (reference sequence). The CDR3 extends over 17 amino acids. The J segment lost 10 bases and the V segment lost 3 bases, leaving 17 bases of the junction unmatched. The CDR3: CASSFGPGGGGVGEQFF. The CDR3 coding sequence is TGTGCCAGCAGTTTTGGTCCCGGGGGGGGCGGTGTTGGAGAGCAGTTCTTC.

The chain carries TRBV7-8 and TRBJ2-1, with 7 bases aligning to TRBD2. The CDR3 covers 17 residues. Looked up from germline, CDR1 is SGHVS and CDR2 is FQNEAQ. Unmatched junction bases numbered 14, after V lost 4 bases and J lost 5 bases. Here the CDR3 reads CASSSGSKGLTDNEQFF. The CDR3 DNA sequence: TGTGCCAGCAGCTCCGGGTCGAAGGGACTAACAGACAATGAGCAGTTCTTC. The full variable domain, with the rest looked up from reference TRBV7-8 and TRBJ2-1, is GAGVSQSPRYKVAKRGQDVALRCDPISGHVSLFWYQQALGQGPEFLTYFQNEAQLDKSGLPSDRFFAERPEGSVSTLKIQRTQQEDSAVYLCASSSGSKGLTDNEQFFGPGTRLTVL.

The genes are TRBV6-5 and TRBJ1-1; 9 nucleotides agree with TRBD1. This CDR3 has 14 residues. J lost 4 bases, V lost 3 bases, and 3 bases had no gene match. Germline lookup yields CDR1 MNHEY and CDR2 SVGAGI. The CDR3, as DNA: TGTGCCAGCAGTTATGGGACAGGGTTCACTGAAGCTTTCTTT. Its protein product is CASSYGTGFTEAFF.

Only a few counts were recorded for this clonotype. The CDR3 DNA reads TGTGCCAGCAGCCATATTGGACTAGCGGACTACAATGAGCAGTTCTTC. Amino acid sequence: CASSHIGLADYNEQFF. V and J are TRBV4-2 and TRBJ2-1; TRBD2 aligns across 10 bases. Trimming removed 3 bases from V and 3 bases from J; junction bases left unmatched: 5. In germline, CDR1 is LGHNA, CDR2 YNFKEQ. This CDR3 region has 16 residues.

The J gene is TRBJ2-1, the V gene TRBV3-1; D is uncertain. Germline CDR1 reads LGHDT; CDR2 reads YNNKEL (reference sequence). The CDR3 has 15 residues. V was clipped by 4 bases and J by 9 bases, with 19 bases between them. The CDR3 DNA is TGTGCCAGCAGCCTGAGAGGCCCTCACCGTTCTGAGCAGTTCTTC. Translation: CASSLRGPHRSEQFF.

This clonotype was counted only a few times. The rearrangement joins TRBV15 to TRBJ2-7; 8 bases are shared with TRBD1. CDR3 length equals 19 residues. V shed 0 bases, J shed 1 base, and the junction held 14 bases outside the gene matches. Per germline, CDR1 LNHNV and CDR2 YYDKDF (reference sequence). DNA of the CDR3: TGTGCCACCAGCAGAGATCGCAGCAGCAGGGGGCAGGGGTCCTACGAGCAGTACTTC. It translates to CATSRDRSSRGQGSYEQYF. Based on the CDR3 plus reference TRBV15 and TRBJ2-7, the full variable domain is DAMVIQNPRYQVTQFGKPVTLSCSQTLNHNVMYWYQQKSSQAPKLLFHYYDKDFNNEADTPDNFQSRRPNTSFCFLDIRSPGLGDTAMYLCATSRDRSSRGQGSYEQYFGPGTRLTVT.

The chain combines TRBV7-2 with TRBJ2-7; TRBD2 matches at 11 bases. This CDR3 is built from 15 residues. Germline CDR1 is SGHTA and CDR2 is FQGNSA. J lost 1 base, V lost 7 bases, and 6 bases had no gene match. The CDR3 coding sequence is TGTGCCAGCACCCACGGGACTAGCGGATCCTACGAGCAGTACTTC. Protein sequence: CASTHGTSGSYEQYF. Together with reference TRBV7-2 and TRBJ2-7, the CDR3 gives the full variable domain: GAGVSQSPSNKVTEKGKDVELRCDPISGHTALYWYRQSLGQGLEFLIYFQGNSAPDKSGLPSDRFSAERTGGSVSTLTIQRTQQEDSAVYLCASTHGTSGSYEQYFGPGTRLTVT.

This clonotype was observed many times. The rearrangement uses TRBV7-2 and TRBJ2-5; D is uncertain. The CDR3 consists of 13 residues. Germline V gene lookup returns CDR1 SGHTA and CDR2 FQGNSA. With 1 base removed from V and 3 bases from J, the gap between germline ends came to 6 bases. The CDR3 here is CASSLGPEETQYF. In nucleotides, the CDR3 is TGTGCCAGCAGCTTAGGTCCGGAAGAGACCCAGTACTTC.

This rearrangement joins TRBV12-3 or TRBV12-4 to TRBJ1-6, with D possibly TRBD1 on 5 matching bases. V was trimmed by 5 bases and J by 9 bases, leaving 17 bases between them. The CDR3 length is 15 residues. CDR3 amino acids: CASSAGGPFGSPLHF. The CDR3 DNA reads as TGTGCCAGCAGTGCCGGGGGTCCCTTCGGTTCACCCCTCCACTTT.

The chain combines TRBV6-1 with TRBJ1-2; 7 positions match TRBD1. The CDR3 length is 15 residues. V shed 10 bases, J shed 4 bases, and the junction held 15 bases outside the gene matches. Germline V gene data show CDR1 as MNHNS and CDR2 as SASEGT. The CDR3 bases are TGTGCCACCAAACCAATGTCCGGGACAGCCTATGGCTACACCTTC. Its translation: CATKPMSGTAYGYTF.

CDR3 loop: CASSQGVGSGSGELFF. The CDR3, as DNA: TGCGCCAGCAGCCAAGGTGTGGGATCGGGAAGCGGGGAGCTGTTTTTT. V and J are TRBV4-1 and TRBJ2-2, with a tentative D call TRBD2 (5 bases). CDR1 is MGHRA, CDR2 YSYEKL, per germline. The CDR3 consists of 16 residues. Trimming stripped 1 base from V and 7 bases from J, with 16 bases between.

The gene calls are TRBV6-2 or TRBV6-3 and TRBJ2-3, with unresolved D. V lost 0 bases and J lost 5, with 12 bases in between. The germline V gene encodes CDR1 MNHEY and CDR2 SVGEGT. This CDR3 is built from 15 residues. The CDR3 DNA reads as TGTGCCAGCAGTTACTCGACCCAATGGGGAGATACGCAGTATTTT. Amino acids: CASSYSTQWGDTQYF.

The sample holds a few counts of this clonotype. The J gene is TRBJ2-1, the V gene TRBV29-1; D may be TRBD2 (6 bases). The CDR3 loop spans 11 amino acids. V was shortened by 3 bases and J by 10 bases, with 10 bases between the two germline ends. CDR1 SQVTM and CDR2 ANQGSEA come from the germline V gene. This CDR3 reads CSVDGRGEQFF. In nucleotides, the CDR3 is TGCAGCGTTGATGGTCGGGGGGAGCAGTTCTTC.

This clonotype has just a few counts. The V and J genes are TRBV6-5 and TRBJ2-1, with D tentatively TRBD2 (5 bases). The length of the CDR3 is 13 residues. Germline CDR1 and CDR2: MNHEY and SVGAGI. V was clipped by 4 bases and J by 6 bases, with 10 bases between them. CDR3 coding DNA: TGTGCCAGCAGTTTCTTCCGGGGCAATGAGCAGTTCTTC. It is translated as CASSFFRGNEQFF.

This clonotype occurred a few times. The rearrangement uses TRBV27 and TRBJ1-1, with D possibly matching TRBD1 (5 bases). Looked up from germline, CDR1 is MNHEY and CDR2 is SMNVEV (reference sequence). The CDR3 loop spans 12 amino acids. The V end was cut by 6 bases, the J end by 6 bases, with 11 bases between. DNA of the CDR3: TGTGCCAGCAGGAATGGGGGGGCTGAAGCTTTCTTT. Its protein product is CASRNGGAEAFF.

This clonotype occurred many times. This sequence joins TRBV25-1 and TRBJ2-3; D is tentatively TRBD1 or TRBD2 (5 bases each). Between the trimmed V and J ends, which lost 3 bases and 2 bases, there was a span of 12 bases. CDR1 MGHDK and CDR2 SYGVNS come from the germline V gene. The CDR3 is made up of 15 amino acids. The CDR3 DNA follows: TGTGCCAGCAGTGAGGGACGGAGCTTCACAGATACGCAGTATTTT. Encoded protein: CASSEGRSFTDTQYF.